This TCR beta chain emerged from a study of identical twins. This clonotype was found a few times. The junction departs from the called germline gene at one end, perhaps through a read error. MiXCR, run by TCRdb on the 5' RACE reads, gives a single entry per CDR3 protein. The repertoire holds about 1.7 million distinct CDR3 sequences, with more than 30% as singletons. The CDR3 covers 14 residues. The clonotype originates from a newborn girl in good health. The sample taken for sequencing was cord blood. This chain uses TRBV12-3 or TRBV12-4 with TRBJ1-2; no clear D. The CDR3 spells CSSSHRKLRYGYTF. The DNA for the CDR3 is TGTTCCAGCAGCCACCGAAAATTGAGATATGGCTACACCTTC.